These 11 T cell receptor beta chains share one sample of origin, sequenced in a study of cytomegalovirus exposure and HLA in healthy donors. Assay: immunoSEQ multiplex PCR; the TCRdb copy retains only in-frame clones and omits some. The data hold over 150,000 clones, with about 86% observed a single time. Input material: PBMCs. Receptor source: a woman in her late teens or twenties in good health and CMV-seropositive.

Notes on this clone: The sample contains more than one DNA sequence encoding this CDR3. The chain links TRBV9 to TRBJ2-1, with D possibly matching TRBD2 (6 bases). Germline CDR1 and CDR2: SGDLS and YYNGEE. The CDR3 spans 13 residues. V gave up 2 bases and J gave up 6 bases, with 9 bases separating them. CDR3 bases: TGTGCCAGCAGCGTGGGGGGAGGCAATGAGCAGTTCTTC. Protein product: CASSVGGGNEQFF.

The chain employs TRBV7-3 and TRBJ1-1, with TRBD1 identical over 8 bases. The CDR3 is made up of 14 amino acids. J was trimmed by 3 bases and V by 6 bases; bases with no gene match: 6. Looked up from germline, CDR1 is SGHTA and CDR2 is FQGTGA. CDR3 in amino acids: CASSLQGVHTEAFF. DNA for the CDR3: TGTGCCAGCAGTTTACAGGGGGTGCACACTGAAGCTTTCTTT.

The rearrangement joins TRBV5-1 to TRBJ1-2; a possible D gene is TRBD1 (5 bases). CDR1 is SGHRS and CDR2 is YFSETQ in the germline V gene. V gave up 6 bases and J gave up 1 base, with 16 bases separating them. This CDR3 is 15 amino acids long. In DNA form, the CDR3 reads TGCGCCAGCACCCCGCGTCCCGACAGTAACTATGGCTACACCTTC. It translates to CASTPRPDSNYGYTF.

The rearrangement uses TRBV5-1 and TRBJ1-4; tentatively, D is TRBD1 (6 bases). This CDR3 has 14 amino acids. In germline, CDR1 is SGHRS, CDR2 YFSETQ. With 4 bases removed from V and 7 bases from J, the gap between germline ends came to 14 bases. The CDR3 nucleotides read TGCGCCAGCAGCCAAGACAGGATGGGTGAAAAACTGTTTTTT. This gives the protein CASSQDRMGEKLFF.

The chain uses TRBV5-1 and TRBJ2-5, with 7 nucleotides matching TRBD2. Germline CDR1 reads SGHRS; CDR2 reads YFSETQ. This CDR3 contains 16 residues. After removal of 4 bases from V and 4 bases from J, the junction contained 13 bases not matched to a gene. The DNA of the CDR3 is TGCGCCAGCAGCCCACACGGGGGGTTGGAGTCAGAGACCCAGTACTTC. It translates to CASSPHGGLESETQYF. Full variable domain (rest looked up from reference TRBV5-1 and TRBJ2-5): KAGVTQTPRYLIKTRGQQVTLSCSPISGHRSVSWYQQTPGQGLQFLFEYFSETQRNKGNFPGRFSGRQFSNSRSEMNVSTLELGDSALYLCASSPHGGLESETQYFGPGTRLLVL.

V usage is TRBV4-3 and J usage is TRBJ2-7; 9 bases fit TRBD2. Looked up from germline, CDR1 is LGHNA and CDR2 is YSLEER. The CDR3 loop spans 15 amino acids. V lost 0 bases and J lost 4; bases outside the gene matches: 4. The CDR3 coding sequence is TGCGCCAGCAGCCAAGATCGGCGGGGGGGATACGAGCAGTACTTC. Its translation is CASSQDRRGGYEQYF.

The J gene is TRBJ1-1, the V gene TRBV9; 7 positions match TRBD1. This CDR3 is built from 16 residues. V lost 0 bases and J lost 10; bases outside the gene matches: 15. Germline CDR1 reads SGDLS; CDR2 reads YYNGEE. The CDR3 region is CASSVVETGPPWGAFF. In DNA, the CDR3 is TGTGCCAGCAGCGTAGTGGAGACAGGGCCCCCTTGGGGAGCTTTCTTT.

The CDR3 here is CASSELSYEQYF. In nucleotides, the CDR3 is TGTGCCAGCAGTGAACTATCCTACGAGCAGTACTTC. The genes are TRBV6-1 and TRBJ2-7; D remains unclear. Germline CDR1 and CDR2: MNHNS and SASEGT. This CDR3 is built from 12 residues. V was shortened by 2 bases and J by 1 base, with 3 bases between the two germline ends.

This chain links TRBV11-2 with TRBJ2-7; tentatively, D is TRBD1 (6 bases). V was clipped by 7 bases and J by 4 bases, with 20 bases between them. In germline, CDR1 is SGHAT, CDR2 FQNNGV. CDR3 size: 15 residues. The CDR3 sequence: CASTTNGQKTYEQYF. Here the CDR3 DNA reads TGTGCCAGCACCACGAATGGACAGAAAACTTACGAGCAGTACTTC.

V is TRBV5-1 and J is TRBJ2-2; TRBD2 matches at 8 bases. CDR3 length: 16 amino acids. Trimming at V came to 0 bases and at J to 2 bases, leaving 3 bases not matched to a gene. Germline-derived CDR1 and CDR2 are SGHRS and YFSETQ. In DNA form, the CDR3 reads TGCGCCAGCAGCTTGGGTAGCGGGGATAACACCGGGGAGCTGTTTTTT. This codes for CASSLGSGDNTGELFF.

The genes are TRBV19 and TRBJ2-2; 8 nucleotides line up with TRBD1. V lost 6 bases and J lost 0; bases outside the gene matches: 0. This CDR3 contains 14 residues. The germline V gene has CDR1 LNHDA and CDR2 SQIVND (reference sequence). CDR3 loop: CASRDRANTGELFF. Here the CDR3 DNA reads TGTGCCAGTAGGGACAGGGCGAACACCGGGGAGCTGTTTTTT.